This T cell receptor (beta chain) comes out of a study of blood T cell repertoires in COVID-19. The CDR3 has 17 amino acids. Trimming shortened V by 6 bases and J by 6 bases, and 25 bases separated the two germline ends. The germline V gene encodes CDR1 SGHRS and CDR2 YFSETQ. Libraries were prepared by immunoSEQ multiplex PCR; TCRdb keeps only in-frame clonotypes and omits some of them. This table holds roughly 97,000 clones, roughly 82% found once. Sample: peripheral blood. This receptor was obtained from a man aged 60 to 75 with acute or convalescent COVID-19. V usage is TRBV5-1 and J usage is TRBJ2-1; a weak D match, TRBD2 (7 bases). The CDR3 protein is CASTSIRGAGVPNEQFF. CDR3 nucleotides: TGCGCCAGCACCTCGATAAGGGGGGCGGGAGTCCCCAATGAGCAGTTCTTC. Filled out from reference TRBV5-1 and TRBJ2-1, the complete variable domain reads KAGVTQTPRYLIKTRGQQVTLSCSPISGHRSVSWYQQTPGQGLQFLFEYFSETQRNKGNFPGRFSGRQFSNSRSEMNVSTLELGDSALYLCASTSIRGAGVPNEQFFGPGTRLTVL.